This T cell receptor (beta chain) was sequenced in a study of cytomegalovirus exposure and HLA in healthy donors listed by TCRdb under 2017. For the study in its entirety: According to an earlier analysis of 587 of the donors, about 179 million T cells yielded 95 million to 140 million unique TCR beta sequences and less than 300 Gb of sequence data. An early release covering roughly 600 HLA-typed donors comprised around 300 gigabases of sequencing data and tens of millions of unique TCR sequences. Of the roughly 400 genotyped donors, 81% fell in the genetic ancestry cluster associated with self-reported Caucasian donors. The study aimed to test whether signatures of past pathogen exposure could be identified by cataloging public T cell receptors. The study used immunosequencing to profile the T cell repertoires of 600 to 850 subjects and linked those repertoires to cytomegalovirus serostatus. Along with the roughly 710-subject first cohort, a separate validation cohort of about 110 different subjects was used. To predict cytomegalovirus infection status, the study combined high-throughput TCR immunosequencing, statistical association of individual TCRs with disease status, and machine learning. A later analysis re-examined previously published TCR beta repertoires from more than 550 donors and added high-resolution HLA genotyping to investigate patterns of TCR occurrence. Rather than drawing on any new phenotypic data, the later analysis identified candidate immune exposures from TCR beta sequences and the way those sequences occurred across donors. To decide whether each TCR beta V gene segment behaved as functional or pseudogenic, an earlier analysis of over 500 of the donors relied on high-throughput TCR beta sequencing. Donor age, sex, ethnicity and CMV serostatus were collected together with the repertoire data. In a later genetic analysis, genome-wide SNP genotypes for about three fifths of the roughly 670 donors were used, and that subset was treated as a discovery cohort. Every repertoire in the discovery cohort had been generated on one and the same sequencing platform. Both class I and class II loci were covered by HLA typing, at four-digit resolution. The number of donors typed differed by locus, with about 629-630 for A, B, C, DRB1 and DQB1, roughly 520 for DQA1, nearly 610 for DPA1, and approximately 470 for DPB1. Roughly 5 DR-DQ haplotypes were handled as single units for association and clustering, since linkage in the cohort was strong. Among under 450 genotyped donors of the cohort, an average of about 240,000 unique TCR beta nucleotide sequences were sequenced per donor, around a sixth of them non-productive.

The research as a whole found: Linkage disequilibrium might explain the correlated functional status among segregating V segments, but an unknown experimental factor could not be excluded. In an earlier analysis of around 600 of the donors, most TCR beta V segments were observed in productive rearrangements about 90% or about 30% of the time, broadly matching IMGT annotations. Cytomegalovirus status was reported to be diagnosed by the classifier with high specificity and sensitivity in both the original and validation cohorts. Compared with the approximately 600-donor mean, donors in an Asian-associated ancestry cluster had fewer N-insertions in productive TCRs, according to a later genetic analysis. A later analysis found that TCR association rates varied across HLA loci, with DRB1 alleles showing the most associated TCRs and HLA-C alleles the fewest. A few of the identified cytomegalovirus-associated TCR beta chains were confirmed in vitro to be specific for cytomegalovirus antigens. HLA typing was unavailable for some donors at each locus, so association tests used only the typed subset. According to a later analysis, most CMV-associated TCR beta chains appeared to be HLA-restricted, and the HLA associations seemed to be driven largely by CMV exposure. A later analysis found that HLA-associated TCR beta chains were more clonally expanded and had lower generation probabilities than equally common non-associated chains. Because counts were too low, about 18 rarely observed V segments, including chromosome 9 orphons, were excluded from the earlier analysis of 587 of the donors. A further reported finding was that TCR beta sequences accurately predicted the HLA-A and HLA-B alleles for most subjects in the first cohort. The only immune exposure information available for the cohort was CMV serostatus. Presence/absence analyses assumed roughly uniform sequencing depth across donors, an assumption that may not hold. V-gene and J-gene trimming of TCR beta chains was associated with a missense DCLRE1C variant in a later genetic analysis, and the association was replicated in an independent cohort. Across donors, most TCR sequences were observed very rarely, whereas some public TCRs were present in many individuals. The 87-base-pair reads could not distinguish some IMGT-functional V segments, including TRBV6-2 and TRBV6-3, so those segments were excluded. According to the authors, the approach could potentially be generalized to other disease states and immunological phenotypes. In the study, around 150 TCR beta chains were listed as associated with cytomegalovirus. In a later analysis, several top co-occurrence clusters were reported to appear linked to parvovirus B19, influenza, CMV and Epstein-Barr virus. A cluster of highly shared sequence variants was judged likely to be a technical artifact of the sequencing pipeline. When HLA alleles, especially DR and DQ, strongly co-occurred, TCR associations were difficult to assign to individual alleles. This cohort had only TCR beta chains sequenced, and the lack of alpha or paired-chain data limited which features could be detected. Specific HLA alleles were associated with 15,000 to 20,000 TCR beta sequences at a false discovery rate of 0.05 in a later analysis.

On this clone: It lacks a known antigen.

Receptor libraries were prepared by the immunoSEQ multiplex PCR assay. A mixture of 60 forward primers for TCR Vbeta segments and 13 reverse primers for TCR Jbeta segments was used in the multiplex PCR. The CDR3 region of rearranged TCR beta genes was amplified from genomic DNA with a multiplex PCR assay. The Illumina HiSeq System was used to sequence the amplified TCR beta libraries as 87-base-pair reads. Regarding the original processing steps: A later analysis tallied 70 million to 100 million unique TCR beta chains across the approximately 670 repertoires, and around 12 million of those chains were shared by two or more donors. Raw reads were error-corrected and collapsed into unique sequences with a nearest-neighbor algorithm that merged closely related sequences to remove PCR and sequencing errors. Alignment of CDR3 sequences to IMGT reference sequences was used to assign V, D and J gene segments. Each retained sequence needed at least a six-nucleotide match to both a V gene segment and a J gene segment. A rearrangement counted as productive if the CDR3 had no stop codons and remained in frame with V and J, and every other rearrangement counted as non-productive. CDR3 was defined by IMGT convention, running from the second conserved V-encoded cysteine to the conserved J-encoded phenylalanine. The earlier analysis of more than 450 of the donors excluded sequences that lacked an unambiguous match to a single V gene segment. In an earlier analysis of approximately 590 of the donors, V segments were called functional above 56.7% productive rearrangements and were called segregating when the between-donor standard deviation exceeded 5%. To diagnose cytomegalovirus status from the catalog of TCR beta chain sequences, a statistical classification framework was built. In a later analysis, TCR nucleotide sequences were compared against IMGT/GENE-DB human TR gene sequences so that V and J genes could be assigned. Using the TCRdist pipeline, a later analysis assigned CDR3 sequences along with most-parsimonious VDJ recombination scenarios. In a later analysis, every TCR beta chain was defined by the combination of its CDR3 amino acid sequence and its V-gene family, and reads without a unique V-gene family were dropped. In a later analysis, some 600 highly shared, low-generation-probability nucleotide sequences were removed to address suspected cross-contamination and a sequencing artifact. In a later analysis, a clonal expansion index for each public chain was calculated from normalized within-repertoire ranks of inferred template counts. Generation probabilities in a later analysis came from a VDJ recombination model fitted to out-of-frame rearrangements, and those results were checked against IGoR. In a later analysis, hypergeometric tests were used to score TCR-TCR, TCR-HLA and TCR-CMV co-occurrence, with a repertoire-size bias correction applied to TCR pairs. False discovery rates were estimated in a later analysis by permuting HLA or CMV assignments 20 times. A later analysis grouped co-occurring TCRs with DBSCAN, adding TCRdist sequence similarity when clustering within HLA-allele-positive subsets. For co-occurrence clustering, repertoires with fewer than 30,000 or more than 120,000 public chains were excluded, along with roughly five repertoires with anomalous nucleotide sharing. TCRdb provides this immuneACCESS table in a form limited to in-frame rearrangements. Some clones are lacking; in checked studies, under half of them reflect an unresolved V gene, and why the rest are absent is not known. V, J and clone size are those of that table, while D and trimming were read from the DNA. This sample's table carries some 120,000 clones. 2.5% to 3% of the sample rests with the top ten.

CDR1 and CDR2 (SGHRS, YFSETQ) derive from the germline V gene. Here V drops 4 bases and J drops 0 bases, and the junction holds 11 bases not matched to any gene. Including cysteine and phenylalanine, the CDR3 has 17 amino acids. CDR3 DNA only is kept here, 51 bases in frame from base 1. The cohort consisted of hundreds of healthy bone marrow donors. At the time of sampling, all cohort members were nominally healthy, though unrecorded immune exposures were likely present. The donor tested CMV seronegative and was one of the 352 seronegative cohort members. A peripheral blood sample was provided by each donor, and peripheral blood mononuclear cells were used for TCR beta sequencing. Genomic DNA was extracted from the blood cell samples with the Qiagen DNeasy Blood Extraction Kit.

This sequence was found in a man aged 25-40 years in good health and CMV-seronegative. Here the chain combines TRBV5-1 and TRBJ1-1; TRBD1 aligns with 8 central bases. The specimen sequenced was PBMCs. The CDR3 here reads CASSPHGQGALNTEAFF. The DNA sequence is as follows: TGCGCCAGCAGCCCACACGGCCAGGGGGCTCTGAACACTGAAGCTTTCTTT. Joined to the reference TRBV5-1 and TRBJ1-1 proteins, this CDR3 gives the full variable domain: KAGVTQTPRYLIKTRGQQVTLSCSPISGHRSVSWYQQTPGQGLQFLFEYFSETQRNKGNFPGRFSGRQFSNSRSEMNVSTLELGDSALYLCASSPHGQGALNTEAFFGQGTRLTVV.